A single count supports the clone carrying this TCR beta chain. The data were obtained in a study of blood T cell repertoires in COVID-19. Turning to the study itself: Spain, Italy and the United States supplied samples that represented acute and convalescent COVID-19.

Participant reports of clinical history set cohort assignment. The authors' processing: Researchers report that nucleated cell counts were estimated from reference gene primer amplification. Generated by immunoSEQ multiplex PCR, the TCRdb table keeps only in-frame clones and is missing some. The D gene and trimming were derived from the DNA, and the V and J assignments and clone size from that table. The profile shows around 290,000 clones, about 89% of them singletons. Germline CDR1 is MNHNS and CDR2 is SASEGT. Trimming stripped 1 base from V and 5 bases from J, with 18 bases between. The CDR3 loop spans 17 amino acids.

This receptor was taken from a woman between 18 and 29 years old who had recovered from COVID-19. Specimen: PBMCs or T cells enriched from blood (not recorded which). The V call is TRBV6-1, the J call TRBJ2-1; TRBD2 is a possible D gene (6 bases). The CDR3 reads CASSEVLMREANNEQFF. The CDR3 region has the DNA TGTGCCAGCAGTGAAGTCCTGATGAGGGAGGCCAACAATGAGCAGTTCTTC.